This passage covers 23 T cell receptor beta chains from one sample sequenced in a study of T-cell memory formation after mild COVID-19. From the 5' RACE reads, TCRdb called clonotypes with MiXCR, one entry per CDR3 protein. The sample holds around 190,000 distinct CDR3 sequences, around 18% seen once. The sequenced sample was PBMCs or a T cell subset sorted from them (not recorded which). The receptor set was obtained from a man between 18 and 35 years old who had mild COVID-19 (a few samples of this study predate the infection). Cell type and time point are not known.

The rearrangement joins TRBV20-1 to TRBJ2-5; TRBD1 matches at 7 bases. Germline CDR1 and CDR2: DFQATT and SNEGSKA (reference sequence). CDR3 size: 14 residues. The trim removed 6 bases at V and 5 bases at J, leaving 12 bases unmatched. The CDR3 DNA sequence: TGCAGTGCGACCCGGACAGGAGGAAGCGAGACCCAGTACTTC. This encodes CSATRTGGSETQYF.

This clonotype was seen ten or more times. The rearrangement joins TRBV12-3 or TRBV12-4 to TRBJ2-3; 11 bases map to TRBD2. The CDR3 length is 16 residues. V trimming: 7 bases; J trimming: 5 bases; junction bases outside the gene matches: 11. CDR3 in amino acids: CASTLHLAGGIDTQYF. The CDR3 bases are TGTGCCAGCACCTTACACCTAGCGGGGGGCATAGATACGCAGTATTTT.

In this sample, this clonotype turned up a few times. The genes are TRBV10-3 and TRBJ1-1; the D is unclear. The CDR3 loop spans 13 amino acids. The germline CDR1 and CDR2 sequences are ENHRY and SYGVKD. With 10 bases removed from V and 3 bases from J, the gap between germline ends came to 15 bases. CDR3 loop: CATRTLLDTEAFF. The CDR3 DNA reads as TGTGCCACGAGGACGTTGTTGGACACTGAAGCTTTCTTT.

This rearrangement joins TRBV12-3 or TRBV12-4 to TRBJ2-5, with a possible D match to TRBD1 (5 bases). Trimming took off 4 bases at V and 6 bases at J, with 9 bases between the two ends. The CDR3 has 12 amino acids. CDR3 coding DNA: TGTGCCAGCAGTTCAGGGATGCAGACCCAGTACTTC. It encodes CASSSGMQTQYF.

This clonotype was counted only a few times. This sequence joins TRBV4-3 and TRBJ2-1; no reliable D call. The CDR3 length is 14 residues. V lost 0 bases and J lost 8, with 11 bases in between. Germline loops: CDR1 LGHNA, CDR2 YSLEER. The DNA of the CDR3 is TGCGCCAGCAGCCAAGACGTAAGTTTCGATGAGCAGTTCTTC. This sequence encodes CASSQDVSFDEQFF.

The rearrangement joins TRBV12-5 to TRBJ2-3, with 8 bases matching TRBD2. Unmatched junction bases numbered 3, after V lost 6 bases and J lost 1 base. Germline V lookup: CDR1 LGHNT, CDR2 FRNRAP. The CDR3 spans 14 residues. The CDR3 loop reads CASGPGGGTDTQYF. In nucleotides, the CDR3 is TGTGCTAGTGGCCCGGGGGGGGGCACAGATACGCAGTATTTT.

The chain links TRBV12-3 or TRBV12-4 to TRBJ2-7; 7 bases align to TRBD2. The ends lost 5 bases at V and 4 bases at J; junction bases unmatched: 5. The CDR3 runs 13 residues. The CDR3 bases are TGTGCCAGCAGTCCCCGGGGGGATTACGAGCAGTACGTC. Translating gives CASSPRGDYEQYV.

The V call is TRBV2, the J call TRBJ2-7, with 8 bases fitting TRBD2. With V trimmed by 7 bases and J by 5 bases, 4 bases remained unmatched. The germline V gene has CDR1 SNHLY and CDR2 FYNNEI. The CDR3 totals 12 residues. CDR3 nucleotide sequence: TGTGCCAGCAACCTAGCGGGTGACGAGCAGTACGTC. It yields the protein CASNLAGDEQYV.

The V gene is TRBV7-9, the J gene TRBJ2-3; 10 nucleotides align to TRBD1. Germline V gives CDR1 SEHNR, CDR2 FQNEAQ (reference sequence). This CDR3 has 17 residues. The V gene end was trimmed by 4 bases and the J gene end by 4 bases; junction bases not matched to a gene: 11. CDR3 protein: CASSSSTAGTGADTQYF. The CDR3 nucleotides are TGTGCCAGCAGCTCCTCGACCGCCGGGACAGGGGCAGATACGCAGTATTTT.

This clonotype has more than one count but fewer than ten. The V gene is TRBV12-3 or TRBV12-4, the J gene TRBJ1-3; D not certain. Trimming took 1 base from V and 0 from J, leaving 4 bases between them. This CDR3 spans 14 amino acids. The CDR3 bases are TGTGCCAGCAGTTTAGGTATCTCTGGAAACACCATATATTTT. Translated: CASSLGISGNTIYF.

CDR3 amino acids: CASSLQVGELFF. As DNA, the CDR3 is TGTGCCAGCAGCCTCCAAGTCGGGGAGCTGTTTTTT. The V call is TRBV11-2, the J call TRBJ2-2; no definite D call. V lost 5 bases and J lost 7, with 8 bases in between. The CDR3 covers 12 residues. Looked up from germline, CDR1 is SGHAT and CDR2 is FQNNGV.

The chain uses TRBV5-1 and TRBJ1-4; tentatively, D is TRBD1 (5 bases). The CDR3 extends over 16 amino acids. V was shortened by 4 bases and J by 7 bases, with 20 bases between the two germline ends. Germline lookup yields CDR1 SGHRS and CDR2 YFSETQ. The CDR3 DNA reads TGCGCCAGCAGCCTGGGACCGGGAGCGCGGGGTGAAAAACTGTTTTTT. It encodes CASSLGPGARGEKLFF.

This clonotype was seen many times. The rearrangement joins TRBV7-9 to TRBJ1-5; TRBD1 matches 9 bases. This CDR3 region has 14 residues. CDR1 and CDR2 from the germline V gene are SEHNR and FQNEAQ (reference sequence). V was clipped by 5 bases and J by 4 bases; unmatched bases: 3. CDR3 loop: CASSPGTGNQPQHF. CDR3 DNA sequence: TGTGCCAGCAGCCCCGGGACAGGGAATCAGCCCCAGCATTTT.

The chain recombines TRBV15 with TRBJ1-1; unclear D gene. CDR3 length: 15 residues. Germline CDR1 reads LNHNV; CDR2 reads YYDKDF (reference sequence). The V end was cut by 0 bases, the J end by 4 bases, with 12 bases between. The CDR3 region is CATSRDHGRGTEAFF. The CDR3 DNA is TGTGCCACCAGCAGAGATCACGGGCGGGGCACTGAAGCTTTCTTT.

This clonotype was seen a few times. This chain's CDR3 is CASSRSGGVSTDTQYF. DNA of the CDR3: TGCGCCAGCAGCAGGAGCGGGGGCGTTAGCACAGATACGCAGTATTTT. The rearrangement uses TRBV5-1 and TRBJ2-3; 8 bases agree with TRBD2. The CDR3 sequence is 16 residues long. Germline loops: CDR1 SGHRS, CDR2 YFSETQ. Losses at the gene ends were 4 bases for V and 0 bases for J; bases not matched to a gene: 7.

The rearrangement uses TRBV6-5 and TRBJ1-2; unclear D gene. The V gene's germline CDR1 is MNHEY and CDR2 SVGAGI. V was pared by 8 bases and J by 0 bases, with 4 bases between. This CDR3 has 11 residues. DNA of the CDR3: TGTGCCAGCTGGGCTAACTATGGCTACACCTTC. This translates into CASWANYGYTF.

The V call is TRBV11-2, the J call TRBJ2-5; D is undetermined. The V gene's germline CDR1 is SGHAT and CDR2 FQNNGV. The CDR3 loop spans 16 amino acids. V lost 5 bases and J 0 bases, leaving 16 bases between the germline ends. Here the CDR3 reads CASSTFLGDYQETQYF. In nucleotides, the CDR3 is TGTGCCAGCAGCACGTTCCTAGGAGATTACCAAGAGACCCAGTACTTC.

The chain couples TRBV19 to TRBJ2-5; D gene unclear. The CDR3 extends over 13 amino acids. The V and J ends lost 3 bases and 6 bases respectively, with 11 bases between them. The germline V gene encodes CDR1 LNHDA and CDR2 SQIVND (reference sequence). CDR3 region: CASSIGVRKTQYF. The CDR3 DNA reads TGTGCCAGTAGTATCGGAGTCAGAAAGACCCAGTACTTC.

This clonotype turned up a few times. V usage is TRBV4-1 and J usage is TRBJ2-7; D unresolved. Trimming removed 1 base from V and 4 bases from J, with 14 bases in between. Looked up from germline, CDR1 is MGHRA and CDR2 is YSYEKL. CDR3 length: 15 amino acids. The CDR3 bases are TGCGCCAGCAGCCAAGGAGAAGGCCCAAAATACGAGCAGTACTTC. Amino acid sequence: CASSQGEGPKYEQYF.

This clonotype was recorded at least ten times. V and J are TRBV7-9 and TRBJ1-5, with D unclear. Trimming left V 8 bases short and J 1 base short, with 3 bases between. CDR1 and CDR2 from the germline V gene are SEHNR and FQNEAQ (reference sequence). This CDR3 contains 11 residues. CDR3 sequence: CASGSNQPQHF. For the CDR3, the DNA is TGTGCCAGCGGAAGCAATCAGCCCCAGCATTTT.

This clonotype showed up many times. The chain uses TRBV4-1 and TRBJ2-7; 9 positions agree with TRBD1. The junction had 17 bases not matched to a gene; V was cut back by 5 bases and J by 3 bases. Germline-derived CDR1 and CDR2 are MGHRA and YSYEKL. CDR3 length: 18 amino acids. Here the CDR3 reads CASSATGGEAVLNYEQYF. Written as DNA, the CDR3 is TGCGCCAGCAGCGCGACAGGGGGAGAAGCGGTACTCAACTACGAGCAGTACTTC.

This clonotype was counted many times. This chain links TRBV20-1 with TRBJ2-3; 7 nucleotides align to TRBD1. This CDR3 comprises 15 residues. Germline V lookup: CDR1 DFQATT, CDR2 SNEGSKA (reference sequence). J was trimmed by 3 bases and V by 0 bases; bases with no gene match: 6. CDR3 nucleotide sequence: TGCAGTGCTAGAGATCGGAGACAGGGTACAGATACGCAGTATTTT. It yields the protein CSARDRRQGTDTQYF.

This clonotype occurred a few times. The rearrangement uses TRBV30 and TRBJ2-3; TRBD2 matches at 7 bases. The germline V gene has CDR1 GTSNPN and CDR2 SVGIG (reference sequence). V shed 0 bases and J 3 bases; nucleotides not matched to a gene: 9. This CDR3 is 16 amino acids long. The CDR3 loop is CAWSVWSGGKTDTQYF. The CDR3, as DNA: TGTGCCTGGAGTGTCTGGTCGGGGGGAAAGACAGATACGCAGTATTTT.